The entry below describes one T cell receptor beta chain. Its antigen is still unknown. No qualities accompany the bases; no much larger clone lies one base away. The CDR3 regions of human TCRbeta chains were analyzed by immunosequencing. From the authors' description of their analysis: Repertoire TCRs were checked for matches against a reference library of SARS-CoV-2-specific TCRs that had been generated using the MIRA antigen-specificity platform. Breadth was defined as the fraction of unique TCRs that were SARS-CoV-2-associated. Depth was defined as the fraction of total T cells that were SARS-CoV-2-associated. Each spike-specific TCR was assigned to its reactive spike region and to a CD4 or CD8 class using the MIRA data. Log10-transformed breadth and depth values were compared by one-way ANOVA with Sidak's multiple comparisons tests. This is the immuneACCESS table as TCRdb keeps it, with only in-frame sequences that have V and J called. A part of the clones is gone; compared with another copy, unresolved V genes explain less than half, and the rest is unexplained. The D gene and trimming were derived from the DNA, and the V and J assignments and clone size from that table. The sample table lists 74,000 or so clones, approximately 81% of them with a count of one. The leading ten clones occupy 21% of the sample.

The data were obtained in a study of T cell responses to AZD1222 COVID-19 vaccine (dated by TCRdb to the early 2020s). Concerning the study at large: AZD1222 recipients whose second dose came at about 4 weeks and those whose second dose came at about 12 weeks were combined into one group, since spike-specific TCR depth and breadth did not differ between the two schedules. A total of around 240 trial participants underwent TCR sequencing, of whom roughly 210 had received two doses of AZD1222 and approximately 26 had received two doses of the MenACWY control vaccine. Trial participants were enrolled into age subgroups of 18-55, 56-69 and 70-plus years, which contained about 150, 27 and 61 TCR-sequenced participants, respectively.

The CDR3 numbers 15 residues from cysteine through phenylalanine. The entry retains the CDR3 DNA only, 45 bases that are in frame from base 1. Trimming removed 4 bases from V and 3 bases from J, leaving 15 bases between the germline ends. Looking up the germline V gene yields CDR1 SGHTA and CDR2 FQGTGA. The time point label, as the study defines it: baseline before first vaccination. Samples from vaccinated people were obtained from the UK trials COV001 and COV002, which included a single-blind randomized controlled phase 2/3 trial of AZD1222 (ChAdOx1 nCoV-19) in healthy adults. For TCRbeta chain sequencing, PBMC samples from trial participants were taken at day 0 and at day 28 after the second dose. The full study reports these points: Because no day 14 peak-response samples were available, repertoires were characterized only after the peak T cell response. The vaccine-associated CD4 TCRs covered the entire spike protein, and the dominant responses fell in regions 160-218 and 743-854. Participants were mostly white British and included more females than males, and it was suggested by the authors that clonal diversity may have been underestimated. Reportedly, close to half of the unique spike-specific TCRs recognized epitopes lying outside the regions that are mutated in the B.1.351 and B.1.1.7 variants. A significant rise in spike-specific TCR breadth and depth was observed after two AZD1222 doses relative to day 0 and relative to MenACWY recipients. The 56-69-year group was small, and its depth increase did not reach significance, likely because of low power. Conclusions about previously exposed vaccinees are limited because only five or six AZD1222 recipients were SARS-CoV-2 seropositive at baseline.

The sequences come from peripheral blood, collected on day 0 of AZD1222 vaccination. The sequence is built from TRBV7-3 and TRBJ1-1; TRBD1 is possibly the D segment (5 matching bases). The sequence derives from an adult in good health. The CDR3 region: CASSSSRDEDTEAFF. The bases are TGTGCCAGCAGCTCCAGTAGGGACGAGGACACTGAAGCTTTCTTT.